The 7 T cell receptor beta chains in this list originate from one sample, sequenced in a study of response to subunit inactivated influenza vaccine. TCRdb itself ran the RT-PCR reads through MiXCR, one entry per CDR3 protein. The sample has roughly 620,000 distinct CDR3 sequences, around 11% seen once; the top ten hold 9.5% to 12%. This same sample was also part of a study on T cells expressing NK-cell markers. That source notes: In generating TCR beta cDNA, 5'RACE template switching with UMIs was used.

The input for sequencing was PBMCs from blood, taken on the day of vaccination. The source of these receptors is a man between 45 and 60 years old who received an inactivated influenza vaccine.

The chain recombines TRBV6-5 with TRBJ2-1, with D perhaps matching TRBD2 (6 bases). CDR3 size: 15 residues. Germline CDR1 is MNHEY and CDR2 is SVGAGI. Trimming removed 2 bases at V and 6 bases at J, with 14 bases between. CDR3 in DNA: TGTGCCAGCAGTTACGGGCCTGGGGGGTTCAATGAGCAGTTCTTC. Its translation: CASSYGPGGFNEQFF.

This clonotype was counted only a few times. The gene calls are TRBV5-1 and TRBJ2-1; 8 bases are shared with TRBD2. This CDR3 contains 15 residues. The V and J ends lost 2 bases and 4 bases, in that order; junction bases with no gene match: 5. Germline CDR1 SGHRS, CDR2 YFSETQ. As DNA, the CDR3 is TGCGCCAGCAGCTTTACGGGAGGGGGTTACAATGAGCAGTTCTTC. This gives the protein CASSFTGGGYNEQFF.

This clonotype was seen once. The chain carries TRBV7-9 and TRBJ2-1; 9 bases are a match to TRBD2. Germline CDR1 SEHNR, CDR2 FQNEAQ (reference sequence). The junction had 8 bases not matched to a gene; V was cut back by 3 bases and J by 8 bases. CDR3 length equals 15 residues. CDR3 in DNA: TGTGCCAGCAGCTTCCGCGGGGGGGCCACAGATGAGCAGTTCTTC. Protein sequence: CASSFRGGATDEQFF.

There are a few counts of this clonotype. The chain is built from TRBV5-1 and TRBJ1-4; D call uncertain. The CDR3 has 13 amino acids. Germline CDR1 reads SGHRS; CDR2 reads YFSETQ. V dropped 4 bases and J dropped 6 bases, with 10 bases sitting between them. CDR3 nucleotide sequence: TGCGCCAGCAGCACGGCCTTTTATGAAAAACTGTTTTTT. Protein: CASSTAFYEKLFF.

The V gene is TRBV6-2 or TRBV6-3, the J gene TRBJ2-7; tentatively, D is TRBD1 (6 bases). CDR3 length: 13 amino acids. V lost 8 bases and J lost 7, with 18 bases in between. Germline V gene sequence: CDR1 MNHEY, CDR2 SVGEGT. The CDR3 reads CASSNTGPGEQYF. The DNA for the CDR3 is TGTGCCAGCTCTAACACAGGGCCGGGGGAGCAGTACTTC.

This clonotype has only a few counts. The chain is built from TRBV4-1 and TRBJ1-2; D gene unclear. CDR1 is MGHRA, CDR2 YSYEKL, per germline. The CDR3 is 14 amino acids. With 1 base removed from V and 5 bases from J, the gap between germline ends came to 11 bases. The CDR3 DNA reads as TGCGCCAGCAGCCAAGTAGGACTGGGGTATGGCTACACCTTC. This sequence encodes CASSQVGLGYGYTF.

J is TRBJ2-5 and V is TRBV20-1; D is unclear. Trimming pared 0 bases from V and 11 bases from J, leaving 22 bases between. In germline, CDR1 is DFQATT, CDR2 SNEGSKA (reference sequence). The CDR3 length is 15 residues. CDR3 nucleotide sequence: TGCAGTGCTAGAGATCGGTGGGTAGGCCAGTTTGGTCAGTACTTC. Its protein product is CSARDRWVGQFGQYF.